The 15 T cell receptor beta chains below were found in one sample sequenced in a study of blood T cell repertoires in COVID-19. Some clones are missing from TCRdb's copy, which holds only in-frame ones; the method was immunoSEQ multiplex PCR. The repertoire has fewer than 150,000 clones, roughly 85% of them found once; the top ten carry more than 3.5%. The source material was peripheral blood. These receptor sequences come from a human donor in a cohort sampled during active COVID-19.

The chain carries TRBV23-1 and TRBJ2-7; D may be TRBD1 (6 bases). TRBV23-1 is placed among ORFs of uncertain function. CDR3 length equals 16 residues. With 4 bases removed from V and 2 bases from J, the gap between germline ends came to 18 bases. In DNA, the CDR3 is TGCGCCAGCAGTCGGGGACAAGGGGTGGTGACCTACGAGCAGTACTTC. It encodes CASSRGQGVVTYEQYF.

The chain is built from TRBV2 and TRBJ2-7, with D perhaps TRBD2 (5 bases). The CDR3 contains 11 residues. Germline CDR1 is SNHLY and CDR2 is FYNNEI. With 8 bases removed from V and 1 base from J, the gap between germline ends came to 6 bases. This chain's CDR3 is CASGSSYEQYF. The DNA of the CDR3 is TGTGCCAGCGGGAGTTCCTACGAGCAGTACTTC.

The CDR3 sequence is CASSLNRQPQHF. For the CDR3, the DNA is TGTGCCAGCAGCCTAAATCGGCAGCCCCAGCATTTT. The V call is TRBV7-8, the J call TRBJ1-5; no clear D. Trimming cost V 5 bases and J 7 bases, with 9 bases left between them. Per germline, CDR1 SGHVS and CDR2 FQNEAQ. The CDR3 totals 12 residues.

The chain employs TRBV6-2 or TRBV6-3 and TRBJ2-7, with 10 positions matching TRBD2. Trimming at V came to 6 bases and at J to 3 bases, leaving 11 bases not matched to a gene. Germline V gives CDR1 MNHEY, CDR2 SVGEGT. This CDR3 is 16 amino acids long. For the CDR3, the DNA is TGTGCCAGCAGCCAGCCGGGACTAGCGAACGACTACGAGCAGTACGTC. Encoded protein: CASSQPGLANDYEQYV.

The chain has TRBV29-1 and TRBJ1-1; 12 bases are a match to TRBD1. Germline V CDR1 and CDR2: SQVTM, ANQGSEA. There are 13 residues in the CDR3. Losses at the gene ends were 6 bases for V and 6 bases for J; bases not matched to a gene: 5. This chain's CDR3 is CSVGQGAFAEAFF. The CDR3, as DNA: TGCAGCGTGGGACAGGGGGCATTCGCTGAAGCTTTCTTT.

This clone is classed as medium-sized. The V gene is TRBV25-1, the J gene TRBJ1-6; 7 bases match TRBD1. Germline V gene sequence: CDR1 MGHDK, CDR2 SYGVNS. The V segment lost 7 bases and the J segment 6 bases; nucleotides outside the gene matches: 3. The CDR3 has 13 amino acids. The CDR3 is CASNDRVNSPLHF. The CDR3 DNA sequence: TGTGCCAGCAACGACAGGGTTAATTCACCCCTCCACTTT.

The V and J genes are TRBV28 and TRBJ1-2, with a possible D match to TRBD1 (5 bases). Germline CDR1 MDHEN, CDR2 SYDVKM. The ends were cut back, 5 bases at V and 4 bases at J, with 17 bases in the middle. The CDR3 is 15 residues long. DNA for the CDR3: TGTGCCAGCAGTCTCCAACAGGTCACGTCCTATGGCTACACCTTC. Translation: CASSLQQVTSYGYTF.

The gene calls are TRBV11-3 and TRBJ2-1; D gene uncertain. Between the trimmed V and J ends, which lost 4 bases and 9 bases, there was a span of 19 bases. Germline CDR1 is SGHNT and CDR2 is YENEEA. The CDR3 is 15 amino acids. In DNA, the CDR3 is TGTGCCAGCAGCTCAAGGTGGGTAGCCATGGTTGAGCAGTTCTTC. This sequence encodes CASSSRWVAMVEQFF. Variable domain in full (rest from reference TRBV11-3 and TRBJ2-1): EAGVVQSPRYKIIEKKQPVAFWCNPISGHNTLYWYLQNLGQGPELLIRYENEEAVDDSQLPKDRFSAERLKGVDSTLKIQPAELGDSAVYLCASSSRWVAMVEQFFGPGTRLTVL.

V usage is TRBV6-5 and J usage is TRBJ1-1; D unresolved. V lost 10 bases to trimming and J lost 1 base, with 7 bases between them. CDR1 MNHEY and CDR2 SVGAGI come from the germline V gene. The CDR3 extends over 11 amino acids. This chain's CDR3 is CATRENTEAFF. CDR3 DNA: TGTGCCACTCGGGAGAACACTGAAGCTTTCTTT.

This chain links TRBV9 with TRBJ2-1, with TRBD1 identical over 9 bases. The CDR3 is 14 residues long. Germline values: CDR1 SGDLS, CDR2 YYNGEE. Trimming removed 4 bases from V and 5 bases from J; junction bases left unmatched: 4. Here the CDR3 DNA reads TGTGCCAGCAGCACCGGGACAGGGAACAATGAGCAGTTCTTC. This sequence encodes CASSTGTGNNEQFF.

This chain uses TRBV6-2 or TRBV6-3 with TRBJ1-1; TRBD1 might be the D (6 bases). V lost 2 bases and J lost 3, with 13 bases in between. Germline assignment: CDR1 MNHEY and CDR2 SVGEGT. CDR3 length equals 15 residues. The CDR3 nucleotides read TGTGCCAGCAGTTACCCGACGTACAGGGACACTGAAGCTTTCTTT. Residues: CASSYPTYRDTEAFF.

The chain has TRBV30 and TRBJ2-2, with 8 bases that match TRBD2. The CDR3 is 17 amino acids. Germline trimming cut 3 bases from V and 7 bases from J; bases unmatched to any gene: 16. Germline values: CDR1 GTSNPN, CDR2 SVGIG (reference sequence). As DNA, the CDR3 is TGTGCCTGGAGACGACCTGGCTCCGGGAGGGCGGTCGGGGAGCTGTTTTTT. This codes for CAWRRPGSGRAVGELFF.

The CDR3 region is CASSKGTIYEQFF. The CDR3 DNA reads as TGTGCCAGCAGTAAAGGGACAATCTATGAGCAGTTCTTC. The J gene is TRBJ2-1, the V gene TRBV12-3 or TRBV12-4, with D tentatively TRBD1 (6 bases). The ends were cut back, 5 bases at V and 8 bases at J, with 13 bases in the middle. The CDR3 covers 13 residues.

V gene TRBV6-1 combines with J gene TRBJ1-2; possible D gene TRBD1, 5 bases. This CDR3 comprises 13 residues. The germline V gene has CDR1 MNHNS and CDR2 SASEGT. Trimming pared 3 bases from V and 8 bases from J, leaving 13 bases between. Here the CDR3 reads CASSESGPGGYTF. Here the CDR3 DNA reads TGTGCCAGCAGTGAGTCAGGGCCTGGCGGCTACACCTTC.

This clone was detected once. The sample contains more than one DNA sequence encoding this CDR3. V gene TRBV5-1 combines with J gene TRBJ1-2; 8 bases are shared with TRBD1. Germline lookup yields CDR1 SGHRS and CDR2 YFSETQ. V lost 4 bases and J lost 4; bases outside the gene matches: 3. The CDR3 is 13 residues long. CDR3 DNA sequence: TGCGCCAGCAGCGATACAGGGGGCTATGGCTACACCTTC. Its protein product is CASSDTGGYGYTF.